This T cell receptor (beta chain) was recorded in a study of T cells in Graves' hyperthyroidism and ophthalmopathy. RNA transcripts provided the source from which TCR beta CDR3 regions were amplified. The HTBI set primed first-round TCR CDR3 RT-PCR. MiXCR, run by TCRdb on the multiplex PCR reads, gives a single entry per CDR3 protein. The data show approximately 500,000 distinct CDR3 sequences, around 45% seen once. After removal of 5 bases from V and 1 base from J, the junction contained 9 bases not matched to a gene. Germline V lookup: CDR1 SGHTA, CDR2 FQGNSA. The CDR3 runs to 18 residues. Sequencing was carried out using peripheral blood or thyroid tissue (not recorded which). The chain recombines TRBV7-2 with TRBJ2-2, with TRBD2 matching over 11 bases. This clonotype originated in a woman aged 18-29 years with Graves' hyperthyroidism. The CDR3: CASSQDGTSGWNTGELFF. The CDR3 DNA is TGTGCCAGCAGCCAAGATGGGACTAGCGGATGGAACACCGGGGAGCTGTTTTTT.